Given below is one T cell receptor beta chain in context. The V gene's germline CDR1 is LGHDT and CDR2 YNNKEL (reference sequence). The CDR3 is made up of 15 amino acids. Trimming at V came to 4 bases and at J to 9 bases, leaving 7 bases not matched to a gene. The data originate from a study of blood T cell repertoires in COVID-19. Study-level information: COVID-19 samples, acute and convalescent, were from the United States, Italy and Spain. The cDNA or gDNA used as material had been derived from T cells, B-cell-depleted T cells, or PBMCs.

As originally analysed: Nucleated cell number was recorded as an estimate derived from reference gene primer amplification. The data were produced by immunoSEQ multiplex PCR, yet TCRdb's version contains in-frame clones alone and is incomplete. V, J and clone size are taken as reported in that table, and D and trimming were inferred from the DNA itself. The table includes 250,000 to 300,000 clones, about nine tenths detected once. This chain uses TRBV3-1 (or the pseudogene TRBV3-2) with TRBJ2-1, with 12 bases lining up with TRBD2. The sequence came from a woman between 45 and 65 years old with COVID-19, enrolled during active disease. The sequencing input was peripheral blood. CDR3 sequence (DNA): TGTGCCAGCAGCCGAGGACTAGCGGGGCGTGGTGAGCAGTTCTTC. This codes for CASSRGLAGRGEQFF.